The clone carrying this T cell receptor beta chain was counted only a few times. Its antigen remains unidentified. This specimen comes from a study of beta chain features in type 1 diabetes. Overall study findings and caveats: The naive, central memory and Treg TCRB repertoires showed an apparent similarity that was greater among patients than among healthy donors.

As every portion of the isolated RNA was reverse transcribed, the sequencing read expressed TCRB transcripts. Repertoires were generated with immunoSEQ multiplex PCR, while TCRdb's copy carries only in-frame clones and drops some. The sample consists of about 360,000 clones, roughly an eighth of them appearing once. This CDR3 is 16 amino acids long. Trimming stripped 1 base from V and 3 bases from J, with 12 bases between. Germline loops: CDR1 LNHDA, CDR2 SQIVND (reference sequence). This rearrangement joins TRBV19 to TRBJ2-2; the D gene is possibly TRBD2 (6 bases). The TCR originated in a man aged 18-30 years in good health. Sequenced: naive CD4+ T cells from blood. The CDR3 loop is CASSIGSAGYTGELFF. DNA of the CDR3: TGTGCCAGTAGTATAGGGTCCGCGGGATACACCGGGGAGCTGTTTTTT. The full variable domain, with the rest looked up from reference TRBV19 and TRBJ2-2, is DGGITQSPKYLFRKEGQNVTLSCEQNLNHDAMYWYRQDPGQGLRLIYYSQIVNDFQKGDIAEGYSVSREKKESFPLTVTSAQKNPTAFYLCASSIGSAGYTGELFFGEGSRLTVL.